This T cell receptor (beta chain) was captured in a study of blood T cell repertoires in COVID-19. At the level of the study: Italy, Spain and the United States were the sources of the convalescent and acute COVID-19 samples. Sources were T cells, B-cell-depleted T cells, or PBMCs; the material itself was cDNA or gDNA.

The authors' processing: Amplification of reference gene primers provided the estimated nucleated cell counts. TCRdb's copy holds only in-frame clones and misses some; the assay was immunoSEQ multiplex PCR. V, J and clone size are those of that table, while D and trimming were read from the DNA. This table has 35,000 to 50,000 clones, 84% appearing once. This CDR3 contains 14 residues. Trimming took 7 bases from V and 2 from J; bases not matched to a gene: 8. Germline lookup yields CDR1 MNHEY and CDR2 SVGAGI. Sequencing input: peripheral blood. The receptor comes from a man aged 50-60 years with active or convalescent COVID-19. V usage is TRBV6-5 and J usage is TRBJ2-7, with 7 bases aligning to TRBD1. The CDR3, as DNA: TGTGCCAGCAAAAGACAGGGACCGACCTACGAGCAGTACTTC. This sequence encodes CASKRQGPTYEQYF.